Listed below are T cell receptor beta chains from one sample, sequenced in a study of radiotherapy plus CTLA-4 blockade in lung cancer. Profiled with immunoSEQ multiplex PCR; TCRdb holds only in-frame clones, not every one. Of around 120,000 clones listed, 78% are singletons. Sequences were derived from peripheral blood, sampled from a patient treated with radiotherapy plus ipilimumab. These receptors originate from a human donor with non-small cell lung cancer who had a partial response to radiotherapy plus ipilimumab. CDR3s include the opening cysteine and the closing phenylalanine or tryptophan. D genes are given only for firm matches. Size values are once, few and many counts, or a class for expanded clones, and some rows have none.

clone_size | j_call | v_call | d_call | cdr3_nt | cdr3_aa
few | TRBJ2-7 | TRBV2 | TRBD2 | TGTGCCAGCAGTGAAGCGGTAGCGGGAGTTGACGAGCAGTACTTC | CASSEAVAGVDEQYF
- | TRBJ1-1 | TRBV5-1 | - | TGCGCCAGCAGACCCTCAGGGGAGAGGGCTGAAGCTTTCTTT | CASRPSGERAEAFF
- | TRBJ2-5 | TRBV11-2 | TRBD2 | TGTGCCAGCAGCTTTGTAGGACTAGCGGGAGGCAGGGAGACCCAGTACTTC | CASSFVGLAGGRETQYF
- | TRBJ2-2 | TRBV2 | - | TGTGCCAGCAAATGGAGCGACGCGAACACCGGGGAGCTGTTTTTT | CASKWSDANTGELFF
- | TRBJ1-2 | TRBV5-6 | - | TGTGCCAGCAGCTTGGGAAGTGGGCCAGGCTCTCTCTTCTCGGGCTACACCTTC | CASSLGSGPGSLFSGYTF
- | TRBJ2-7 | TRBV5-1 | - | TGCGCCAGCAGGTTAGGGGGTTCAATCTACGAGCAGTACTTC | CASRLGGSIYEQYF
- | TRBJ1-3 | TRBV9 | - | TGTGCCAGCAGCGTCGGGGGAGTAGGGCCCATATATTTT | CASSVGGVGPIYF
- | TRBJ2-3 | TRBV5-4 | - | TGTGCCAGCAGCTTGGGTCCGGAGACAGATACGCAGTATTTT | CASSLGPETDTQYF
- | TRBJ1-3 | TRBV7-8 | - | TGTGCCAGCAGCCCAAGCACCCACTCTGGAAACACCATATATTTT | CASSPSTHSGNTIYF
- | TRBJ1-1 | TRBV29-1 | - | TGCAGCGTGGTACAGGCTATGAACACTGAAGCTTTCTTT | CSVVQAMNTEAFF
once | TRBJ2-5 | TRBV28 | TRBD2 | TGTGCCAGCAGTTTTGATCCTAGCGGACCAGGGAAGACCCAGTACTTC | CASSFDPSGPGKTQYF
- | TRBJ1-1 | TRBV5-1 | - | TGCGCCAGCAGCTTGGTTTCAGAGAACACTGAAGCTTTCTTT | CASSLVSENTEAFF
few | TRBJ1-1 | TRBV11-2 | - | TGTGCCAGCAGCTTAACTAGGGGGATGAGCACTGAAGCTTTCTTT | CASSLTRGMSTEAFF
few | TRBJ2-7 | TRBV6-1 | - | TGTGCCAGCAGTGAAGGTTTAACAGGGAAGTACGAGCAGTACTTC | CASSEGLTGKYEQYF
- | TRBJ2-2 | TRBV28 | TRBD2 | TGTGCCAGCAGTTCACCAGGGACTAGCGGGAGGTCGGGGGAGCTGTTTTTT | CASSSPGTSGRSGELFF
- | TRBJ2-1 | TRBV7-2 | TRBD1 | TGTGCCAGCTTCAAAACAGGGGACTACAATGAGCAGTTCTTC | CASFKTGDYNEQFF
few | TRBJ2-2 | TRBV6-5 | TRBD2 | TGTGCCAGCAGTGGACTAGCGGGATTGTCCGGGGAGCTGTTTTTT | CASSGLAGLSGELFF
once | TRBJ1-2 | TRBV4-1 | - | TGCGCCAGTAGCCAAGATCTGGAGGGGGGGAGAGGCTACACCTTC | CASSQDLEGGRGYTF
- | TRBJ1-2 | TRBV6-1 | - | TGTGCCAGCAGCGCGACTCCAGGGGAGGGCTACACCTTC | CASSATPGEGYTF
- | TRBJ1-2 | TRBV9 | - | TGTGCCAGCAGCGTTGGGCCCAATTATGGCTACACCTTC | CASSVGPNYGYTF
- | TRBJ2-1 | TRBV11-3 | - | TGTGCCAGCAGCTTCCAGGGGTTGTCCTACAATGAGCAGTTCTTC | CASSFQGLSYNEQFF
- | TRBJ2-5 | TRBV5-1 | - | TGCGCCAGCAGCTTGGCGGGTGAGACCCAGTACTTC | CASSLAGETQYF
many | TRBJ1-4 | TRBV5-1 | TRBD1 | TGCGCCAGCAGTTCGGGACAGGGGAATGAAAAACTGTTTTTT | CASSSGQGNEKLFF
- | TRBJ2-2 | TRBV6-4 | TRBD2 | TGTGCCACCAGGACTAGCGGGAGGGCCGTCGGGGAGCTGTTTTTT | CATRTSGRAVGELFF
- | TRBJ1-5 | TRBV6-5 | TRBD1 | TGTGCCAGCAGCTATGGGACAGGGGGCCAGCCCCAGCATTTT | CASSYGTGGQPQHF
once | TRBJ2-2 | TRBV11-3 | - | TGTGCCAGCAGCTTAGTGTCGGGATTCGGGGAGCTGTTTTTT | CASSLVSGFGELFF
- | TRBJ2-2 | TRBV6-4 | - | TGTGCCAGCAGTGACTTTGGCGGGAAGAACACCGGGGAGCTGTTTTTT | CASSDFGGKNTGELFF
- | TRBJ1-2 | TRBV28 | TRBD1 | TGTGCCAGCAGTTCGCAGGGGGCCTATGGCTACACCTTC | CASSSQGAYGYTF
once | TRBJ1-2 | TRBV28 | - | TGTGCCAGCGGACACACCTATGGCTACACCTTC | CASGHTYGYTF
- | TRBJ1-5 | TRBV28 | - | TGTGCCAGCAGTTTATGGAGAAACCCCCAGCATTTT | CASSLWRNPQHF
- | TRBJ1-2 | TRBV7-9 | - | TGTGCCAGCATCCCGACCTTCCGTGGAAGAGGAGACTATGGCTACACCTTC | CASIPTFRGRGDYGYTF
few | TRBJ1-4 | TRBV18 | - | TGTGCCAGCTCATCTCCCCTTCGGTCCCTTAATGAAAAACTGTTTTTT | CASSSPLRSLNEKLFF
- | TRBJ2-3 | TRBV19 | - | TGTGCCAGTAGTACCACTTGGGCACGGGGTGCCACAGATACGCAGTATTTT | CASSTTWARGATDTQYF
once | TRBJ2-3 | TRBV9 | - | TGTGCCAGCAGCCTCCCGAGCACAGATACGCAGTATTTT | CASSLPSTDTQYF
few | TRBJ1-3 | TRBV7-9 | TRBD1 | TGTGCCAGCAGCCGTTCGACAGGGTCGCGAAACACCATATATTTT | CASSRSTGSRNTIYF
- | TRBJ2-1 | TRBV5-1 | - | TGCGCCAGCAGCCCTCCCAGCTCCTACAATGAGCAGTTCTTC | CASSPPSSYNEQFF
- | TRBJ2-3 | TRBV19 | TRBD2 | TGTGCCAGTACCCCAGGACTAGCCCCTCGCACAGATACGCAGTATTTT | CASTPGLAPRTDTQYF
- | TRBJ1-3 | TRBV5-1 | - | TGCGCCAGCAGCTTAGAAACAGGCCACTCTGGAAACACCATATATTTT | CASSLETGHSGNTIYF
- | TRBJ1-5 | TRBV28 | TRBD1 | TGTGCCAGCAGTCCCATTAGGACAGGGGGAGGTCAGCCCCAGCATTTT | CASSPIRTGGGQPQHF
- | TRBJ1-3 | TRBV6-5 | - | TGTGCCAGCAGAGATCGGGTATCTGGAAACACCATATATTTT | CASRDRVSGNTIYF
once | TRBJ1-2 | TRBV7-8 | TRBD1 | TGTGCCAGCAGCTTAGAAGGACAGGGAGGCTACACCTTC | CASSLEGQGGYTF
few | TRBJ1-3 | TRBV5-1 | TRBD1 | TGCGCCAGCAGTTCGGAAATTGACAGGGGCTCTGGAAACACCATATATTTT | CASSSEIDRGSGNTIYF
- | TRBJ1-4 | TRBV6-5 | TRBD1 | TGTGCCAGCAGGGTCGCACAGGGGGCTAATGAAAAACTGTTTTTT | CASRVAQGANEKLFF
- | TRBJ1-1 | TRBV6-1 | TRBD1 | TGTGCCAGCAATTCTGGACAGGGCTATACTGAAGCTTTCTTT | CASNSGQGYTEAFF
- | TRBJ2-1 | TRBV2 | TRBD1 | TGTGCCAGCACCGGAGCGGCACAGGGGGCAGGCAATGAGCAGTTCTTC | CASTGAAQGAGNEQFF
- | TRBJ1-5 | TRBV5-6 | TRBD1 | TGTGCCAGCAGTCCGGGACAGGAGGTCCAGCCCCAGCATTTT | CASSPGQEVQPQHF
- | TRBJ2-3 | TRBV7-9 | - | TGTGCCAGCAGCTTAAGGCAGGGAATACCAGATACGCAGTATTTT | CASSLRQGIPDTQYF
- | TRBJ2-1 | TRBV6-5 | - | TGTGCCAGCAGTTGGGCTTCCATTTCTTATGGAGAGCAGTTCTTC | CASSWASISYGEQFF
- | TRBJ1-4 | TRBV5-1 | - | TGCGCCAGCAGCTTGGGGCTAGTGGGTGAAAAACTGTTTTTT | CASSLGLVGEKLFF
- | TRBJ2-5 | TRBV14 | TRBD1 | TGTGCCAGCAGCCAAGATAGGTGGGACAGGGGGAGCGAGACCCAGTACTTC | CASSQDRWDRGSETQYF
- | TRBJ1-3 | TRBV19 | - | TGTGCCAGTAAGGACAGTTCTGGAAACACCATATATTTT | CASKDSSGNTIYF
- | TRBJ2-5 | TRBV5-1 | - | TGCGCCAGCAGCTTGGTAGGGGCGTCAGGGACCCAGTACTTC | CASSLVGASGTQYF
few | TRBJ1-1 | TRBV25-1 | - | TGTGCCAGCAGTCCCCAGGGTAGGGCCACTGAAGCTTTCTTT | CASSPQGRATEAFF
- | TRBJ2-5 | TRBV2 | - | TGTGCCAGCGGTGGCGGAGAGACCCAGTACTTC | CASGGGETQYF